This entry concerns a single T cell receptor (beta chain). CD45RO-negative, CCR7-selected cells formed the naive CD8 fraction, which excluded terminally differentiated effector memory CD45RA+ cells. The data derive from a study of shared clonotypes between healthy human individuals. With 7 bases clipped from V and 6 bases from J, the junction kept 6 bases outside the gene matches. Germline loops: CDR1 MNHEY, CDR2 SMNVEV (reference sequence). The CDR3 covers 15 residues. Clones were read by immunoSEQ multiplex PCR, and TCRdb kept only the in-frame ones, dropping some. The repertoire holds approximately 1.9 million clones, with just under 95% as singletons.

The gene calls are TRBV27 and TRBJ2-1; 13 bases line up with TRBD2. The receptor comes from a man between 18 and 29 years old in good health. Some clones in this sample may be carry-over from other donors' samples. Material: naive CD8+ T cells from PBMCs. CDR3 in amino acids: CASKAGTSGTNEQFF. The CDR3 DNA follows: TGTGCCAGCAAGGCTGGGACTAGCGGGACCAATGAGCAGTTCTTC.